The clone carrying this T cell receptor beta chain has more than one count but fewer than ten. Given a much more abundant clone one base away, this may be a read error. The data originate from a study of molecular identifiers for immune sequencing clone quantification. Using its own MiXCR run on the PCR reads, TCRdb lists one record per CDR3 protein. The sample records under 350,000 distinct CDR3 sequences, 24% being singletons. Sorted cells numbering about 19,000 to 1,000,000, with 10%, 30% or 50% RNA, yielded the naive CD8 libraries. CDR3 size: 12 residues. Germline V gene lookup returns CDR1 SQVTM and CDR2 ANQGSEA.

The sequenced sample consisted of naive CD8+ T cells from blood, with Jurkat cell RNA spiked in. Documented subset: FACS-sorted CD8+CD4-CCR7+CD45RA+ naive T cells. This rearrangement joins TRBV29-1 to TRBJ2-7; the match to TRBD2 covers 8 bases. The sequence was obtained from a human donor in good health. Some libraries in this study had Jurkat cell RNA spiked in. CDR3 sequence reads: CSVGAGEYVQYF. CDR3 in DNA: TGCAGCGTTGGAGCGGGAGAGTACGTGCAGTACTTC.